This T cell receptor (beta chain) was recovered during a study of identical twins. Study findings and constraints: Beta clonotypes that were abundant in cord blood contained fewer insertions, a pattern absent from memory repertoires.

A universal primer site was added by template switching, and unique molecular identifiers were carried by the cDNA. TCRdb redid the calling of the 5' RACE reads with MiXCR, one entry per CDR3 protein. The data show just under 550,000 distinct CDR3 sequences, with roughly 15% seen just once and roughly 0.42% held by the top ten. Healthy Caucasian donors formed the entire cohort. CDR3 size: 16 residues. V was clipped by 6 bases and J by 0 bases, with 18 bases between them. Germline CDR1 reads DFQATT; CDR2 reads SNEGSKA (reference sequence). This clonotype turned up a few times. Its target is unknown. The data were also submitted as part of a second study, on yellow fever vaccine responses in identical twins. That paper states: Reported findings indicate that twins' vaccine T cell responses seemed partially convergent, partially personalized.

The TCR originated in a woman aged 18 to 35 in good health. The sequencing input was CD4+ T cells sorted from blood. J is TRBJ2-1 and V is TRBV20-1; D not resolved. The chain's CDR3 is CSAKTEIHNSYNEQFF. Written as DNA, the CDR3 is TGCAGTGCCAAAACAGAAATCCATAACTCCTACAATGAGCAGTTCTTC.